This passage covers 9 T cell receptor beta chains from one sample sequenced in a study of cytomegalovirus exposure and HLA in healthy donors. 60 Vbeta and 13 Jbeta primers were used in PCR. The repertoire was sequenced with immunoSEQ multiplex PCR; TCRdb's copy has only in-frame clones and lacks some. The data hold 150,000 or so clones, with roughly 10% observed a single time. Sequences were obtained from PBMCs. Receptors were obtained from a man aged 50-60 years in good health and CMV-seronegative.

The sample holds one count of this clone. The rearrangement links TRBV9 to TRBJ1-1, with D possibly TRBD1 on 6 matching bases. Per germline, CDR1 SGDLS and CDR2 YYNGEE. The V gene lost 4 bases and the J gene lost 8 bases, with 21 bases spanning the gap. The CDR3 is made up of 15 amino acids. For the CDR3, the DNA is TGTGCCAGCAGCCCCGGCCCCGGGACAACCTACGAAGCTTTCTTT. Its translation is CASSPGPGTTYEAFF.

The rearrangement uses TRBV5-4 and TRBJ2-3, with D unresolved. The V and J ends lost 0 bases and 4 bases respectively, with 6 bases between them. The CDR3 extends over 13 amino acids. Germline V lookup: CDR1 SGHNT, CDR2 YYREEE (reference sequence). For the CDR3, the DNA is TGTGCCAGCAGCTTGGCCCACTCAGATACGCAGTATTTT. Translation: CASSLAHSDTQYF.

In this sample, this clone turned up a few times. The chain recombines TRBV7-3 with TRBJ2-3; TRBD1 matches 8 bases. The CDR3 totals 15 residues. V was pared by 5 bases and J by 1 base, with 5 bases of the junction left unmatched. The germline CDR1 and CDR2 sequences are SGHTA and FQGTGA. Written as DNA, the CDR3 is TGTGCCAGCAGCCAGCCGACAGGGGGCACAGATACGCAGTATTTT. Amino acids: CASSQPTGGTDTQYF.

The V call is TRBV6-6, the J call TRBJ1-1; 8 nucleotides align to TRBD1. Trimming removed 6 bases from V and 2 bases from J; junction bases left unmatched: 8. This CDR3 region has 15 residues. The germline V gene has CDR1 MNHNY and CDR2 SVGAGI (reference sequence). CDR3 sequence: CASSQTGQVNTEAFF. The CDR3 nucleotides read TGTGCCAGCAGCCAGACGGGACAGGTAAACACTGAAGCTTTCTTT.

The chain recombines TRBV19 with TRBJ1-5; D unresolved. Germline V lookup: CDR1 LNHDA, CDR2 SQIVND (reference sequence). This CDR3 has 17 residues. V lost 3 bases and J lost 0, with 15 bases in between. This CDR3 reads CASSMERRTYSNQPQHF. In nucleotides, the CDR3 is TGTGCCAGTAGTATGGAAAGGCGGACTTATAGCAATCAGCCCCAGCATTTT.

This clone was detected only a few times. This chain connects TRBV6-5 to TRBJ1-1; 7 nucleotides align to TRBD1. CDR3 length: 13 amino acids. CDR1 MNHEY and CDR2 SVGAGI come from the germline V gene. Trimming took 6 bases from V and 1 from J; bases not matched to a gene: 2. CDR3 in DNA: TGTGCCAGCAGCAGGGGGGCGAACACTGAAGCTTTCTTT. Translating it yields CASSRGANTEAFF.

This clone was seen only a few times. The genes are TRBV19 and TRBJ1-1; 7 positions match TRBD1. Germline V lookup: CDR1 LNHDA, CDR2 SQIVND (reference sequence). The CDR3 has 17 amino acids. The ends lost 4 bases at V and 3 bases at J; junction bases unmatched: 14. This CDR3 reads CASSRRNQQGLDTEAFF. Here the CDR3 DNA reads TGTGCCAGTAGTAGAAGAAACCAACAGGGGTTGGACACTGAAGCTTTCTTT.

The chain has TRBV6-1 and TRBJ1-3; 8 positions agree with TRBD1. The CDR3 spans 14 residues. The trim removed 2 bases at V and 9 bases at J, leaving 6 bases unmatched. Germline-derived CDR1 and CDR2 are MNHNS and SASEGT. CDR3 DNA: TGTGCCAGCAGTGAACCCAGGGGGCTTCGCACCATATATTTT. It codes for CASSEPRGLRTIYF.

This clone was seen more than once but under ten times. The V and J genes are TRBV4-1 and TRBJ1-5, with D uncertain. Looked up from germline, CDR1 is MGHRA and CDR2 is YSYEKL. The CDR3 length is 16 residues. Trimming pared 4 bases from V and 0 bases from J, leaving 13 bases between. The CDR3, as DNA: TGCGCCAGCAGCCTCACGGAGGGCCCTAGCAATCAGCCCCAGCATTTT. The encoded protein is CASSLTEGPSNQPQHF.